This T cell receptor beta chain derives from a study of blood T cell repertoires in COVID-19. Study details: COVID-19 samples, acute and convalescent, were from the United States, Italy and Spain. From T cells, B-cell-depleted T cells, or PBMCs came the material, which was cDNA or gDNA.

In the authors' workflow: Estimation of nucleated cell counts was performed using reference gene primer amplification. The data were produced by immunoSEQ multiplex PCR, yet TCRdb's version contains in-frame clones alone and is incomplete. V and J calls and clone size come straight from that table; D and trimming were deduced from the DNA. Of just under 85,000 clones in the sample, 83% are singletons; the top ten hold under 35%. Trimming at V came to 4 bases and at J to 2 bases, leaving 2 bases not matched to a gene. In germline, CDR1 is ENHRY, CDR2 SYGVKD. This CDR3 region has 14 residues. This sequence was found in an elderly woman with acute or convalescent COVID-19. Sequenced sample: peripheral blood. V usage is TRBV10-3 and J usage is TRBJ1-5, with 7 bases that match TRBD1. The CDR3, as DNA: TGTGCCATCAGTGGTGGACAGGGCAATCAGCCCCAGCATTTT. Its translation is CAISGGQGNQPQHF.